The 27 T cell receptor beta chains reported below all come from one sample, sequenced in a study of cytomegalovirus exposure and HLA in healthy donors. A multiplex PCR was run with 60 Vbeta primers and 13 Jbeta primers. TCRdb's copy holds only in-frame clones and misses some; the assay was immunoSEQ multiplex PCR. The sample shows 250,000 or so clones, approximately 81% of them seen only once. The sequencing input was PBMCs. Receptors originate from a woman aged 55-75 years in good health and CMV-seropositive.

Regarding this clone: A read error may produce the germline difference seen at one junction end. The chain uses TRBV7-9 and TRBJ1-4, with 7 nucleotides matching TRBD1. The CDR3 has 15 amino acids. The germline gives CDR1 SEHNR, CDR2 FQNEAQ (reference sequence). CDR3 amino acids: CSSSPRRDSNEKLFF. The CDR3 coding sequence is TGTTCCAGCAGCCCTCGGCGGGACAGCAATGAAAAACTGTTTTTT.

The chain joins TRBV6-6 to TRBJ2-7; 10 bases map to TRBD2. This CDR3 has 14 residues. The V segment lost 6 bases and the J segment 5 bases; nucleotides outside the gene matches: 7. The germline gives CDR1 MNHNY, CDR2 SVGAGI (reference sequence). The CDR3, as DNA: TGTGCCAGCAGCCTCCTAGCGGGAGTGGACGAGCAGTACTTC. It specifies CASSLLAGVDEQYF.

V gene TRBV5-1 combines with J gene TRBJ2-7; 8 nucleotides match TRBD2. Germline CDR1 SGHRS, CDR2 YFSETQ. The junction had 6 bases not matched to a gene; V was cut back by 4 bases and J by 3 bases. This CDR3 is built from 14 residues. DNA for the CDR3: TGCGCCAGCAGCACAGGGACTAGACTCTACGAGCAGTACTTC. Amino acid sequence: CASSTGTRLYEQYF.

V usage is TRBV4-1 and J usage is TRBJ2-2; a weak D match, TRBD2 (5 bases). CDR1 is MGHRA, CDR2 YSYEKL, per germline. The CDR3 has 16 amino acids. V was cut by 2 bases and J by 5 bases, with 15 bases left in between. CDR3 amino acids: CASSQTGYKSTGELFF. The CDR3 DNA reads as TGCGCCAGCAGCCAAACGGGGTATAAATCTACCGGGGAGCTGTTTTTT.

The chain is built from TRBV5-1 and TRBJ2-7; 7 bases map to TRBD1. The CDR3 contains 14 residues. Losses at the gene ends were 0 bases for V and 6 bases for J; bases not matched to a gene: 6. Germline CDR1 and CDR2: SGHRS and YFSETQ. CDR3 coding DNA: TGCGCCAGCAGCTTGGAACAGGGGCGGTCCGAGCAGTACTTC. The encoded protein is CASSLEQGRSEQYF.

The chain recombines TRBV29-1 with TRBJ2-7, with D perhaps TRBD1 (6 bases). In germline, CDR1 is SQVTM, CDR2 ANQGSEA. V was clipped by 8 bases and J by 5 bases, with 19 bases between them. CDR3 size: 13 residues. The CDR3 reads CSPRDTPDHEQYF. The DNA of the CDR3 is TGCAGCCCACGGGACACACCGGACCACGAGCAGTACTTC.

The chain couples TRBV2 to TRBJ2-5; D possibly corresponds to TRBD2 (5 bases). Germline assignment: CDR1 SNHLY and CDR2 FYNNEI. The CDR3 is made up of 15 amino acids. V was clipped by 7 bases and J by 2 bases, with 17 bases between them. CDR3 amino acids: CASTSTRFPQETQYF. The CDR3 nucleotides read TGTGCCAGCACCTCAACTAGGTTCCCACAAGAGACCCAGTACTTC.

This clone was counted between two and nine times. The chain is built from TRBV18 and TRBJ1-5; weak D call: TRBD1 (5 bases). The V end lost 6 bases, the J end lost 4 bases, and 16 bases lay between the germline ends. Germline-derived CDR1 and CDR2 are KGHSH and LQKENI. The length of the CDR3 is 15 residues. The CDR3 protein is CASSPRGLGNQPQHF. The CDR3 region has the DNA TGTGCCAGCTCCCCGCGGGGCTTGGGAAATCAGCCCCAGCATTTT.

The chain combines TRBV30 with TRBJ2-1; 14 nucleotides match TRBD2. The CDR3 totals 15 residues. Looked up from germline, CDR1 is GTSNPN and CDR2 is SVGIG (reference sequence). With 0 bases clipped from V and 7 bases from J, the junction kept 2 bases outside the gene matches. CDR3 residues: CAWSVGTSGSNEQFF. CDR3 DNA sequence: TGTGCCTGGAGTGTAGGGACTAGCGGGAGTAATGAGCAGTTCTTC.

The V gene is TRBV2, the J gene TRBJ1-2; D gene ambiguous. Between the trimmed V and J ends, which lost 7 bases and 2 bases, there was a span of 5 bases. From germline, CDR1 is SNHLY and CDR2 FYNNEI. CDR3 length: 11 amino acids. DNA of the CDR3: TGTGCCAGCAAACAGAACTATGGCTACACCTTC. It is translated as CASKQNYGYTF.

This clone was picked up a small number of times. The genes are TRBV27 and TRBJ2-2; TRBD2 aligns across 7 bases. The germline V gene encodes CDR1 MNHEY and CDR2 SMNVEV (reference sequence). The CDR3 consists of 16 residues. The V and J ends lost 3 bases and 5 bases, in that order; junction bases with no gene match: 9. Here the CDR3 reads CASSFFAGVGTGELFF. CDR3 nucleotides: TGTGCCAGCAGTTTTTTTGCGGGAGTTGGGACCGGGGAGCTGTTTTTT.

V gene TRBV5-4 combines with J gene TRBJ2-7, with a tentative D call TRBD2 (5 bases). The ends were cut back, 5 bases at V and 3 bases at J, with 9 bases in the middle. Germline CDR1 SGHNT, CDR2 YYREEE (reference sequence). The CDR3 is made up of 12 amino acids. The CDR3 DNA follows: TGTGCCAGCAGTACCGAGGGCTACGAGCAGTACTTC. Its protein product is CASSTEGYEQYF.

The CDR3 DNA follows: TGTGCCAGCAGCGCTAGGACAGGCAAGGGGACTGAAGCTTTCTTT. Amino acid sequence: CASSARTGKGTEAFF. The rearrangement joins TRBV9 to TRBJ1-1; TRBD1 matches at 7 bases. This CDR3 has 15 amino acids. V trimming: 3 bases; J trimming: 5 bases; junction bases outside the gene matches: 10. Germline CDR1 SGDLS, CDR2 YYNGEE. The whole variable domain, filled in from reference TRBV9 and TRBJ1-1, reads DSGVTQTPKHLITATGQRVTLRCSPRSGDLSVYWYQQSLDQGLQFLIQYYNGEERAKGNILERFSAQQFPDLHSELNLSSLELGDSALYFCASSARTGKGTEAFFGQGTRLTVV.

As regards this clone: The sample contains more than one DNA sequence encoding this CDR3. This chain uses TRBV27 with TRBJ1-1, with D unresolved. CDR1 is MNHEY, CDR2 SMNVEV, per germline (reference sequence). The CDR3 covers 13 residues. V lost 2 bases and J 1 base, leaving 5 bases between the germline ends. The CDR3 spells CASSLVANTEAFF. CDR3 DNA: TGTGCCAGCAGTTTAGTAGCGAACACTGAAGCTTTCTTT.

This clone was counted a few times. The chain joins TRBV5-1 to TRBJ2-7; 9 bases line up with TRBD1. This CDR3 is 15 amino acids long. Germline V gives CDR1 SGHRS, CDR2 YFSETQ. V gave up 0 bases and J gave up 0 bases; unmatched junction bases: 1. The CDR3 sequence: CASSLEGQGSYEQYF. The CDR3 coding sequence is TGCGCCAGCAGCTTGGAGGGACAGGGCTCCTACGAGCAGTACTTC.

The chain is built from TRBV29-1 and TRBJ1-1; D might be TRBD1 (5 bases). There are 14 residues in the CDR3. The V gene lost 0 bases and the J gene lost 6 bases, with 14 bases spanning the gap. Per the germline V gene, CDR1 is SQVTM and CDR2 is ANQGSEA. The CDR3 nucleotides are TGCAGCGTTGAAGATCTATCAGGGCCCGCTGAAGCTTTCTTT. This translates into CSVEDLSGPAEAFF.

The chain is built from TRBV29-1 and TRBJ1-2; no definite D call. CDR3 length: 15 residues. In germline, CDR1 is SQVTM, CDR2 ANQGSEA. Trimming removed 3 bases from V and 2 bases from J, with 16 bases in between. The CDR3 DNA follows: TGCAGCGTTGAGAAGGGAGGGTACAAAAACTATGGCTACACCTTC. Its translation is CSVEKGGYKNYGYTF.

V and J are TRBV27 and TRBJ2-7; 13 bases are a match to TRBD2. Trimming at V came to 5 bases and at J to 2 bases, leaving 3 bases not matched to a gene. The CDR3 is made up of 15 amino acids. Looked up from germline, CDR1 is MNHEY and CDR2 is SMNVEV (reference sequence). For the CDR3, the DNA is TGTGCCAGCAGTGACGGGACTAGCGGGACCTACGAGCAGTACTTC. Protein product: CASSDGTSGTYEQYF.

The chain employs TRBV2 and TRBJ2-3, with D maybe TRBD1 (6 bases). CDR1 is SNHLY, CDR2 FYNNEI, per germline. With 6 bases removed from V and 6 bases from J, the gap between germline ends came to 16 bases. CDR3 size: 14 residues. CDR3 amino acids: CASRPRQAVDTQYF. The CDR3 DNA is TGTGCCAGCAGACCCCGACAGGCTGTGGATACGCAGTATTTT.

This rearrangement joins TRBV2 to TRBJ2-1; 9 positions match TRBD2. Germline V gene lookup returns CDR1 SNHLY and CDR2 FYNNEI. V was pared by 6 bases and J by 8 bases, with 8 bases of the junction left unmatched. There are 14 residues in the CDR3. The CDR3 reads CASRLGTSMDEQFF. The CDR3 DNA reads TGTGCCAGCAGGCTAGGGACTAGCATGGATGAGCAGTTCTTC.

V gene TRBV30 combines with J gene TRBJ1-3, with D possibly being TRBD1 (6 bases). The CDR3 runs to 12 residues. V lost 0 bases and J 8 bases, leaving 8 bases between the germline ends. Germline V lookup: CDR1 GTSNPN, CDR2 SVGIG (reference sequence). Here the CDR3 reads CAWSVSGDTIYF. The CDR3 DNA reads TGTGCCTGGAGTGTTTCAGGGGACACCATATATTTT.

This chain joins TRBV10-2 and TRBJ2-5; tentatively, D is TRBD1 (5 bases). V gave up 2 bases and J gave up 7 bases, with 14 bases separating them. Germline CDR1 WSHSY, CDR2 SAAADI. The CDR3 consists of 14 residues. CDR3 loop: CASSENGAQGTQYF. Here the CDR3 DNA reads TGCGCCAGCAGTGAGAATGGGGCCCAGGGGACCCAGTACTTC.

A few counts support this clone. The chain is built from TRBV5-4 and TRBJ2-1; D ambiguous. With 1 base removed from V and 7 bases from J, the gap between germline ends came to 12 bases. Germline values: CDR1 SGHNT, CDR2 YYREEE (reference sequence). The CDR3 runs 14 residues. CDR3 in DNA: TGTGCCAGCAGCTTGAGCCTAGTGCCTAATGAGCAGTTCTTC. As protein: CASSLSLVPNEQFF.

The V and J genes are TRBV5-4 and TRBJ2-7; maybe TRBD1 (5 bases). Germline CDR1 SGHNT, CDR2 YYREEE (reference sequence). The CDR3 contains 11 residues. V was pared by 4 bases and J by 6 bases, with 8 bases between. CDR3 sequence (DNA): TGTGCCAGCAGCCAAGGGGTCGAGCAGTACTTC. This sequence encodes CASSQGVEQYF.

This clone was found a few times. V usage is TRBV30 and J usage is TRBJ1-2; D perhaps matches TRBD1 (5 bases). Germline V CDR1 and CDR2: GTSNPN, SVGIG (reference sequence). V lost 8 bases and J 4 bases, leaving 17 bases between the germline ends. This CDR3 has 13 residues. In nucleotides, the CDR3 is TGTGCCAGGGACCAAAGGGGAGGCTATGGCTACACCTTC. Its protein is CARDQRGGYGYTF.

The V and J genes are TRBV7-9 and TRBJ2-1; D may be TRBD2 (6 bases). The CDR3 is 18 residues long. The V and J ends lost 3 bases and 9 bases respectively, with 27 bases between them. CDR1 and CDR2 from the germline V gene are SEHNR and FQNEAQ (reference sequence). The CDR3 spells CASSFIPFSLRERSEQFF. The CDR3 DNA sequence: TGTGCCAGCAGCTTTATCCCTTTTTCTTTACGGGAGAGATCTGAGCAGTTCTTC.

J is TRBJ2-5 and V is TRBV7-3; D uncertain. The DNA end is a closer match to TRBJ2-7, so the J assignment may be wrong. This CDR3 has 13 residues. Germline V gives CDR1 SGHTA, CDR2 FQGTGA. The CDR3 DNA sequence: TGTGCCAGCAGCTTAGACAAGGCCTACGAGCAGTACTTC. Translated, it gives CASSLDKAYEQYF.